The following is a TCR beta chain sequence with its context. This entry comes from a study of blood T cell repertoires in COVID-19. In the study overall: The United States, Italy and Spain provided the acute and convalescent COVID-19 samples. T cells, B-cell-depleted T cells, or PBMCs provided the cDNA or gDNA that served as material.

The authors' processing: The authors estimated nucleated cell counts from reference gene primer amplification. The assay was immunoSEQ multiplex PCR, and TCRdb's table has in-frame clones only and misses some. V, J and clone size were drawn from that table, and D and trimming were deduced from the DNA. Among about 170,000 clones listed, just under 85% were seen once. Patients in Seattle were enrolled during active infection, then followed longitudinally. This clonotype originated in an elderly woman with COVID-19, enrolled during active disease. The sample consisted of peripheral blood.

The CDR3 here is CASGAGLRSTDTQYF. The CDR3, as DNA: TGTGCCAGCGGGGCCGGCCTTCGGAGCACAGATACGCAGTATTTT. The chain combines TRBV6-5 with TRBJ2-3; weak D call: TRBD1 (5 bases). Germline lookup yields CDR1 MNHEY and CDR2 SVGAGI. The V end lost 8 bases, the J end lost 0 bases, and 15 bases lay between the germline ends. This CDR3 region has 15 residues.